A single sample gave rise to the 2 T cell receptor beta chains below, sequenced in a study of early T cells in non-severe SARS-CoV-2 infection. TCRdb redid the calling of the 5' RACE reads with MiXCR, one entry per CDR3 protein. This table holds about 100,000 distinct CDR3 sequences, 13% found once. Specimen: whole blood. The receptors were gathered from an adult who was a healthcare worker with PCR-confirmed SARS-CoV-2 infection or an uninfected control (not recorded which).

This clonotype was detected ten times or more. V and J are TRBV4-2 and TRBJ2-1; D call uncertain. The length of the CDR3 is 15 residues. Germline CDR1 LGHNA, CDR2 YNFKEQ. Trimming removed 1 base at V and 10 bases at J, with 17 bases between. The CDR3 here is CASSQGLGPAGEQFF. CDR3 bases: TGTGCCAGCAGCCAAGGTCTGGGCCCCGCTGGGGAGCAGTTCTTC.

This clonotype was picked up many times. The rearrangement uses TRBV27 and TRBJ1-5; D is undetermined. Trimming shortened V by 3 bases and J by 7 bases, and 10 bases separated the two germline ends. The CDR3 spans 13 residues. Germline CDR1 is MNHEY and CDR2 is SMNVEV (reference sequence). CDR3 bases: TGTGCCAGCAGTTTCAAGGTTACGCAGCCCCAGCATTTT. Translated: CASSFKVTQPQHF.